The rows below give T cell receptor beta chains drawn from one sample of a study of neurological immune-mediated disorders. MiXCR, run by TCRdb on the 5' RACE reads, gives a single entry per CDR3 protein. This sample has 55,000 to 80,000 distinct CDR3 sequences, with approximately 4.6% found just once. The material sequenced was PBMCs. The receptors stem from a woman in her 50s with multiple sclerosis. The conserved cysteine and the conserved F or W are not part of the CDR3 here. Clone size is shown for a subset of rows, as once, few, many or a class of expanded clone.

J gene,clone size,V gene,CDR3 protein
TRBJ2-2,few,TRBV5-1,ASSLESSGGASGELF
TRBJ2-1,many,TRBV6-2/TRBV6-3,ASSRDWAYNEQF
TRBJ2-5,few,TRBV6-2/TRBV6-3,ASRSPHLETQY
TRBJ2-3,many,TRBV29-1,SLQDGGRVDTQY
TRBJ2-5,many,TRBV20-1,SARAALVGQETQY
TRBJ1-2,-,TRBV12-3/TRBV12-4,ASSFREESGYT
TRBJ2-7,many,TRBV10-3,AISEEYRGPYEQY
TRBJ2-1,many,TRBV2,ASTGGRNEQF
TRBJ2-5,many,TRBV5-1,ASSWLGQETQY
TRBJ1-6,-,TRBV10-3,AIRKTGGRDSPLH
TRBJ2-1,many,TRBV29-1,SAGPDSNEQF
TRBJ2-3,many,TRBV27,ASSLSRGDTQY
TRBJ1-1,many,TRBV7-8,ASSLENRGWTEAF
TRBJ2-1,many,TRBV12-5,ASGMDHYNEQF
TRBJ1-5,many,TRBV12-3/TRBV12-4,ASSRTGDNQPQH
TRBJ2-1,many,TRBV20-1,SARGRESYEQF
TRBJ2-7,many,TRBV12-3/TRBV12-4,ASSLWGGDHEQY
TRBJ1-5,-,TRBV5-4,ASSSGIETHQPQH
TRBJ2-4,many,TRBV5-1,ASGVGDAKNIQY
TRBJ1-1,many,TRBV3-1,ASSQTGSGTEAF
TRBJ1-5,few,TRBV24-1,ATSDRTVNQPQH
TRBJ2-6,many,TRBV3-1,ASSQSAGANVLT
TRBJ2-3,many,TRBV20-1,SARDFKSQGSTDTQY
TRBJ2-2,-,TRBV10-1,ASSPESGTYTGELF
TRBJ2-2,many,TRBV5-1,ASKETVRQAGELF
TRBJ2-5,many,TRBV10-3,AISQGETQY
TRBJ2-6,many,TRBV6-2/TRBV6-3,ASSYGSGANVLT
TRBJ2-1,few,TRBV20-1,SARGRGVTYNEQF
TRBJ2-5,many,TRBV11-2,ASSQRTSGGPWETQY
TRBJ2-1,many,TRBV4-2,ASSQTGEDEQF
TRBJ2-7,many,TRBV10-3,AISEGASDEQY
TRBJ2-7,many,TRBV20-1,GGLENSYEQY
TRBJ2-5,many,TRBV4-1,ASSQEGLGEETQY
TRBJ2-5,many,TRBV5-1,ASSPSGGQETQY
TRBJ1-4,many,TRBV21-1,ASSREGYLLWLF
TRBJ2-1,many,TRBV20-1,SARDLLGTVSYNEQF
TRBJ2-2,many,TRBV28,ASSWTETGELF
TRBJ1-6,few,TRBV7-2,ASSLARDRSSYNSPLH
TRBJ2-7,many,TRBV29-1,SVVDWDRETEQY
TRBJ1-2,many,TRBV5-1,ASNNQGLKGGYT
TRBJ2-3,few,TRBV12-3/TRBV12-4,ASSFTSSAQY